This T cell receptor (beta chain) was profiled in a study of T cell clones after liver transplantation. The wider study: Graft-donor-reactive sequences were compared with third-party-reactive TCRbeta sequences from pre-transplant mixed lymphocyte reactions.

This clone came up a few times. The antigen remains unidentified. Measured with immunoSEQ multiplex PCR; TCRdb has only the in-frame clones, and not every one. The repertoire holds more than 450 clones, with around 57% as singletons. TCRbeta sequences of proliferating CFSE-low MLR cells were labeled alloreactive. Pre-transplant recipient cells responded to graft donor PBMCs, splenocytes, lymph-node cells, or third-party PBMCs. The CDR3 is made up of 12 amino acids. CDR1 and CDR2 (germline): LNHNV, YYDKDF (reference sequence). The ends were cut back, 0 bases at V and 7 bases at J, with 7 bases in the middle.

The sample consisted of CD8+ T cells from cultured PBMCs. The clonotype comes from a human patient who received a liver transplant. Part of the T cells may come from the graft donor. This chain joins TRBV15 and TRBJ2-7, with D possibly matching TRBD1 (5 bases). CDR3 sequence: CATSRDGAEQYF. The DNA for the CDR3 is TGTGCCACCAGCAGAGATGGGGCAGAGCAGTACTTC. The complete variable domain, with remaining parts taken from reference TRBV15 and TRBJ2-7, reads DAMVIQNPRYQVTQFGKPVTLSCSQTLNHNVMYWYQQKSSQAPKLLFHYYDKDFNNEADTPDNFQSRRPNTSFCFLDIRSPGLGDTAMYLCATSRDGAEQYFGPGTRLTVT.